These 32 T cell receptor beta chains were all obtained from the same sample, sequenced in a study of cytomegalovirus exposure and HLA in healthy donors. The PCR was carried out with 60 Vbeta primers and 13 Jbeta primers. Generated by immunoSEQ multiplex PCR, the TCRdb table keeps only in-frame clones and is missing some. The table lists a few hundred thousand clones, roughly 80% of them singletons. The sequenced material came from PBMCs. These receptors were obtained from a girl aged 2 to 9 in good health and CMV-seronegative.

J is TRBJ2-5 and V is TRBV6-1, with 10 bases that match TRBD1. Germline CDR1 MNHNS, CDR2 SASEGT. Losses at the gene ends were 7 bases for V and 2 bases for J; bases not matched to a gene: 4. This CDR3 has 14 amino acids. CDR3: CASTLDRGQETQYF. CDR3 DNA sequence: TGTGCCAGCACCTTGGACAGGGGGCAAGAGACCCAGTACTTC.

V usage is TRBV29-1 and J usage is TRBJ1-1, with D possibly TRBD1 on 5 matching bases. Trimming stripped 3 bases from V and 2 bases from J, with 10 bases between. The CDR3 runs to 13 residues. Germline CDR1 SQVTM, CDR2 ANQGSEA. Here the CDR3 reads CSVDQGDNTEAFF. As DNA, the CDR3 is TGCAGCGTTGACCAGGGCGACAACACTGAAGCTTTCTTT.

In this sample, this clone turned up once. This chain joins TRBV16 and TRBJ2-7; tentatively, D is TRBD1 (6 bases). The V gene's germline CDR1 is KGHSY and CDR2 FQNENV. With 3 bases removed from V and 3 bases from J, the gap between germline ends came to 12 bases. This CDR3 comprises 14 residues. CDR3 DNA: TGTGCCAGCAGCCACCTACAGGGTCACTACGAGCAGTACTTC. Protein sequence: CASSHLQGHYEQYF.

This chain uses TRBV11-2 with TRBJ1-1, with TRBD1 identical over 7 bases. Germline CDR1 and CDR2: SGHAT and FQNNGV. V trimming: 5 bases; J trimming: 0 bases; junction bases outside the gene matches: 12. The CDR3 runs 17 residues. The CDR3 bases are TGTGCCAGCAGCCCGGGGACAGCTATCTTTATGAACACTGAAGCTTTCTTT. Amino acids: CASSPGTAIFMNTEAFF.

This chain uses TRBV7-8 with TRBJ2-1, with TRBD2 matching over 13 bases. The V and J ends lost 5 bases and 7 bases, in that order; junction bases with no gene match: 5. The germline V gene encodes CDR1 SGHVS and CDR2 FQNEAQ. The CDR3 contains 15 residues. CDR3 coding DNA: TGTGCCAGCAGCCCGTGGACTAGCGGGAGTAATGAGCAGTTCTTC. Translation: CASSPWTSGSNEQFF.

The chain couples TRBV4-1 to TRBJ1-1, with D possibly being TRBD1 (5 bases). The CDR3 consists of 18 residues. Germline CDR1 and CDR2: MGHRA and YSYEKL. V lost 0 bases to trimming and J lost 2 bases, with 19 bases between them. This chain's CDR3 is CASSQDHSRGRSNTEAFF. In DNA form, the CDR3 reads TGCGCCAGCAGCCAAGATCATTCTAGGGGTCGGAGTAACACTGAAGCTTTCTTT.

In this sample, this clone turned up a few times. The rearrangement joins TRBV30 to TRBJ2-1, with 7 bases that match TRBD2. Germline assignment: CDR1 GTSNPN and CDR2 SVGIG (reference sequence). The CDR3 has 17 amino acids. The J segment lost 2 bases and the V segment lost 0 bases, leaving 10 bases of the junction unmatched. The CDR3 is CAWSVVGLADTYNEQFF. In DNA, the CDR3 is TGTGCCTGGAGTGTTGTAGGGCTAGCGGATACCTACAATGAGCAGTTCTTC.

The CDR3 loop reads CASSTGTTGSNEKLFF. The CDR3 bases are TGTGCCAGCAGCACCGGAACCACAGGGTCTAATGAAAAACTGTTTTTT. This chain connects TRBV9 to TRBJ1-4, with a weak D call TRBD1 (6 bases). Germline V gives CDR1 SGDLS, CDR2 YYNGEE. V was pared by 4 bases and J by 3 bases, with 16 bases between. The CDR3 is 16 amino acids.

The chain is built from TRBV19 and TRBJ1-6; D not certain. CDR1 and CDR2 (germline): LNHDA, SQIVND (reference sequence). CDR3 length: 13 residues. With 7 bases removed from V and 10 bases from J, the gap between germline ends came to 14 bases. CDR3 residues: CASTYSLTSPLHF. DNA of the CDR3: TGTGCCAGTACCTACAGCCTAACGTCACCCCTCCACTTT.

Written as DNA, the CDR3 is TGTGCCAGTAGTATTTTCCAGCAGGCAGCGAACACCGGGGAGCTGTTTTTT. The encoded protein is CASSIFQQAANTGELFF. This chain joins TRBV19 and TRBJ2-2; D unclear. This CDR3 contains 17 residues. CDR1 is LNHDA and CDR2 is SQIVND in the germline V gene (reference sequence). V lost 3 bases and J lost 0, with 14 bases in between.

This sequence joins TRBV6-1 and TRBJ1-4; D is perhaps TRBD1 (5 bases). The CDR3 extends over 15 amino acids. Germline V gene lookup returns CDR1 MNHNS and CDR2 SASEGT. Trimming removed 4 bases at V and 7 bases at J, with 16 bases between. The CDR3 region is CASSVGTGSAEKLFF. The DNA for the CDR3 is TGTGCCAGCAGTGTAGGTACAGGCTCTGCTGAAAAACTGTTTTTT.

This clone showed up just once. The V call is TRBV18, the J call TRBJ2-3; 10 nucleotides line up with TRBD2. CDR1 KGHSH and CDR2 LQKENI come from the germline V gene. The CDR3 contains 18 residues. J gave up 5 bases and V 2 bases, and 13 bases lay outside the gene matches. CDR3 nucleotides: TGTGCCAGCTCACCAAGTGAGGCTAGCGGGAGCCTCGGAGATACGCAGTATTTT. It specifies CASSPSEASGSLGDTQYF.

This chain connects TRBV30 to TRBJ2-6, with D hard to call. V was trimmed by 2 bases and J by 0 bases, leaving 11 bases between them. CDR3 size: 16 residues. Germline loops: CDR1 GTSNPN, CDR2 SVGIG (reference sequence). CDR3 protein: CAWSRLSFSGANVLTF. CDR3 bases: TGTGCCTGGAGTCGCCTTAGTTTCTCTGGGGCCAACGTCCTGACTTTC. Based on the CDR3 plus reference TRBV30 and TRBJ2-6, the full variable domain is SQTIHQWPATLVQPVGSPLSLECTVEGTSNPNLYWYRQAAGRGLQLLFYSVGIGQISSEVPQNLSASRPQDRQFILSSKKLLLSDSGFYLCAWSRLSFSGANVLTFGAGSRLTVL.

The chain recombines TRBV5-1 with TRBJ2-1; D is uncertain. In germline, CDR1 is SGHRS, CDR2 YFSETQ. The CDR3 has 12 amino acids. Trimming removed 0 bases from V and 15 bases from J, with 13 bases in between. This chain's CDR3 is CASSLDGPGTFF. CDR3 sequence (DNA): TGCGCCAGCAGCTTGGATGGCCCGGGTACGTTCTTC.

This clone was seen a handful of times. The J gene is TRBJ2-7, the V gene TRBV15, with D perhaps TRBD2 (6 bases). The CDR3 spans 14 residues. V was pared by 0 bases and J by 7 bases, with 13 bases between. CDR1 and CDR2 (germline): LNHNV, YYDKDF (reference sequence). The CDR3 DNA reads TGTGCCACCAGCAGAGATAGGGACCTAGCGGAGCAGTACTTC. It specifies CATSRDRDLAEQYF.

This CDR3 is CASSPGTGHYGYTF. The DNA for the CDR3 is TGCGCCAGCAGCCCCGGGACAGGGCACTATGGCTACACCTTC. The V gene is TRBV5-1, the J gene TRBJ1-2; 9 bases are a match to TRBD1. This CDR3 spans 14 amino acids. Germline V gene lookup returns CDR1 SGHRS and CDR2 YFSETQ. The junction had 4 bases not matched to a gene; V was cut back by 4 bases and J by 3 bases. Full variable domain (outside the CDR3, taken from reference TRBV5-1 and TRBJ1-2): KAGVTQTPRYLIKTRGQQVTLSCSPISGHRSVSWYQQTPGQGLQFLFEYFSETQRNKGNFPGRFSGRQFSNSRSEMNVSTLELGDSALYLCASSPGTGHYGYTFGSGTRLTVV.

The gene calls are TRBV29-1 and TRBJ1-2; D is unresolved. V was pared by 5 bases and J by 1 base, with 8 bases between. CDR3 size: 12 residues. The germline V gene has CDR1 SQVTM and CDR2 ANQGSEA. The CDR3 region has the DNA TGCAGCGTTACGGGGATTAACTATGGCTACACCTTC. Translating it yields CSVTGINYGYTF.

This sequence joins TRBV4-2 and TRBJ1-2; unclear D gene. The CDR3 has 17 residues. Germline-derived CDR1 and CDR2 are LGHNA and YNFKEQ. V lost 0 bases, J lost 5 bases, and 19 bases lay in between. The DNA of the CDR3 is TGTGCCAGCAGCCAAGACCCCCTTTCGGGAGCTCTTTATGGCTACACCTTC. Translation: CASSQDPLSGALYGYTF.

The chain has TRBV5-4 and TRBJ2-1; perhaps TRBD2 as D (6 bases). Per germline, CDR1 SGHNT and CDR2 YYREEE (reference sequence). There are 14 residues in the CDR3. Trimming shortened V by 7 bases and J by 7 bases, and 18 bases separated the two germline ends. The CDR3 region has the DNA TGTGCCAGCTCGGGCGGGAATGTTAAGAATGAGCAGTTCTTC. Translating gives CASSGGNVKNEQFF.

This chain links TRBV11-2 with TRBJ2-1; maybe TRBD2 (6 bases). The CDR3 extends over 14 amino acids. The V gene's germline CDR1 is SGHAT and CDR2 FQNNGV. V was cut by 6 bases and J by 2 bases, with 11 bases left in between. In DNA, the CDR3 is TGTGCCAGCAGACCTCCGGGGGCCTACAATGAGCAGTTCTTC. It codes for CASRPPGAYNEQFF.

This clone showed up just a few times. This CDR3 is CASSWAGPYGYTF. CDR3 coding DNA: TGTGCCAGCAGCTGGGCGGGCCCTTATGGCTACACCTTC. The chain carries TRBV11-2 and TRBJ1-2; D remains unclear. Germline V gene lookup returns CDR1 SGHAT and CDR2 FQNNGV. The CDR3 runs 13 residues. The V end was cut by 4 bases, the J end by 5 bases, with 11 bases between.

This chain joins TRBV10-1 and TRBJ2-1; tentative D call: TRBD1 (7 bases). Trimming took 6 bases from V and 4 from J, leaving 16 bases between them. Germline values: CDR1 WNHNN, CDR2 SYGVQD (reference sequence). This CDR3 contains 15 residues. As DNA, the CDR3 is TGCGCCAGCAGATTTATCAGGGGGGTTTACAATGAGCAGTTCTTC. Protein sequence: CASRFIRGVYNEQFF.

The rearrangement links TRBV5-4 to TRBJ2-1; D is unclear. The CDR3 is 13 amino acids. Per germline, CDR1 SGHNT and CDR2 YYREEE (reference sequence). V lost 9 bases, J lost 7 bases, and 17 bases lay in between. The CDR3 reads CATGSLSKNEQFF. In DNA form, the CDR3 reads TGTGCCACCGGTTCCCTCTCTAAGAATGAGCAGTTCTTC.

V is TRBV7-7 and J is TRBJ2-1; 9 bases fit TRBD2. This CDR3 spans 18 amino acids. Germline CDR1 is SSHAT and CDR2 is FNYEAQ (reference sequence). The junction had 12 bases not matched to a gene; V was cut back by 0 bases and J by 6 bases. CDR3 in DNA: TGTGCCAGCAGCTTAGCAGGACCGGGACTAGCAGTATTCAATGAGCAGTTCTTC. Translating gives CASSLAGPGLAVFNEQFF.

This chain uses TRBV5-4 with TRBJ2-5; 14 bases line up with TRBD2. Germline-derived CDR1 and CDR2 are SGHNT and YYREEE (reference sequence). This CDR3 has 17 amino acids. The V segment lost 4 bases and the J segment 5 bases; nucleotides outside the gene matches: 10. The CDR3 loop is CASSGGTSGSLVETQYF. The CDR3 coding sequence is TGTGCCAGCAGCGGGGGGACTAGCGGGAGTTTGGTGGAGACCCAGTACTTC.

This chain uses TRBV5-1 with TRBJ2-1; 9 bases align to TRBD2. Trimming removed 3 bases from V and 8 bases from J; junction bases left unmatched: 12. Germline CDR1 reads SGHRS; CDR2 reads YFSETQ. The CDR3 is 16 residues long. CDR3 bases: TGCGCCAGCAGCTCAAGGGGGCGGGGGGGCTTTGATGAGCAGTTCTTC. Translation: CASSSRGRGGFDEQFF.

This chain connects TRBV4-2 to TRBJ2-3; TRBD2 matches 8 bases. The CDR3 is 17 amino acids. From germline, CDR1 is LGHNA and CDR2 YNFKEQ. Trimming took 0 bases from V and 3 from J; bases not matched to a gene: 8. The CDR3 DNA follows: TGTGCCAGCAGCCAAGATTGGGGACGGGGGGGTACAGATACGCAGTATTTT. This translates into CASSQDWGRGGTDTQYF.

This clone was detected only a few times. The rearrangement uses TRBV5-4 and TRBJ2-5; the match to TRBD1 covers 9 bases. Germline CDR1 and CDR2: SGHNT and YYREEE (reference sequence). V lost 3 bases to trimming and J lost 0 bases; unmatched junction nucleotides: 18. This CDR3 has 20 residues. In DNA, the CDR3 is TGTGCCAGCAGCTCTATAAATTCCGGGACAGGGTGGGGGGACCAAGAGACCCAGTACTTC. Translated, it gives CASSSINSGTGWGDQETQYF.

The chain links TRBV9 to TRBJ2-7; weak D call: TRBD2 (7 bases). Trimming left V 0 bases short and J 4 bases short, with 14 bases between. The CDR3 spans 15 residues. CDR1 and CDR2 (germline): SGDLS, YYNGEE. Here the CDR3 reads CASSVAPGGPYEQYF. In DNA, the CDR3 is TGTGCCAGCAGCGTAGCTCCGGGGGGCCCTTACGAGCAGTACTTC.

The genes are TRBV29-1 and TRBJ1-2; 8 bases are shared with TRBD1. V lost 7 bases and J lost 3; bases outside the gene matches: 7. The CDR3 consists of 13 residues. Germline V gene data show CDR1 as SQVTM and CDR2 as ANQGSEA. The CDR3 is CSAVTGEDYGYTF. DNA of the CDR3: TGCAGCGCCGTGACAGGGGAGGACTATGGCTACACCTTC.

The chain uses TRBV5-5 and TRBJ2-3; D gene ambiguous. The CDR3 spans 12 residues. Germline CDR1 SGHKS, CDR2 YYEKEE (reference sequence). Trimming shortened V by 3 bases and J by 6 bases, and 8 bases separated the two germline ends. In DNA, the CDR3 is TGTGCCAGCAGCTCCCAGATGGATACGCAGTATTTT. Translation: CASSSQMDTQYF.

The sample holds one count of this clone. The chain links TRBV6-1 to TRBJ2-7; the D gene is possibly TRBD2 (6 bases). Per the germline V gene, CDR1 is MNHNS and CDR2 is SASEGT. CDR3 length equals 12 residues. V lost 7 bases to trimming and J lost 6 bases, with 13 bases between them. CDR3 nucleotide sequence: TGTGCCAGCAATCAGCGGGCGGGCGAGCAGTACTTC. Translating gives CASNQRAGEQYF.